Presented here are 19 T cell receptor beta chains from one specimen sequenced in a study of T cell responses to AZD1222 COVID-19 vaccine. TCRdb's copy holds only in-frame clones and misses some; the assay was immunoSEQ multiplex PCR. The data contain under 35,000 clones, roughly 92% of them seen just once; the ten biggest clones take up about 50%. Sequencing used peripheral blood, obtained on day 0 of AZD1222 vaccination. These receptors all stem from an adult in good health.

The chain is built from TRBV6-5 and TRBJ1-2; D is unresolved. V was trimmed by 5 bases and J by 1 base, leaving 8 bases between them. In germline, CDR1 is MNHEY, CDR2 SVGAGI. This CDR3 comprises 13 residues. The CDR3 reads CASSRTVNYGYTF. DNA of the CDR3: TGTGCCAGCAGTAGGACCGTTAACTATGGCTACACCTTC.

The CDR3 region has the DNA TGTGCCAGCAGCCAAGGGATAGGGTCCGGCTACGAGCAGTACTTC. It translates to CASSQGIGSGYEQYF. The chain joins TRBV3-1 (or the pseudogene TRBV3-2) to TRBJ2-7; no clear D. The V gene lost 1 base and the J gene lost 3 bases, with 13 bases spanning the gap. This CDR3 is 15 amino acids long. Germline loops: CDR1 LGHDT, CDR2 YNNKEL (reference sequence).

The chain carries TRBV25-1 and TRBJ1-6; 7 bases are a match to TRBD1. Trimming removed 8 bases from V and 14 bases from J; junction bases left unmatched: 12. CDR3 length equals 13 residues. Germline loops: CDR1 MGHDK, CDR2 SYGVNS. The CDR3 DNA sequence: TGTGCCAGCCTCGGACAGGCCGGTTGGACCCTCCACTTT. Its protein product is CASLGQAGWTLHF.

This clone was observed once. The chain is built from TRBV11-2 and TRBJ2-7; 8 bases agree with TRBD2. In germline, CDR1 is SGHAT, CDR2 FQNNGV. CDR3 length: 15 residues. V was clipped by 6 bases and J by 0 bases; unmatched bases: 7. The CDR3 loop reads CASRHPGTSSYEQYF. CDR3 DNA: TGTGCCAGCAGACACCCCGGGACTAGCTCCTACGAGCAGTACTTC. Based on the CDR3 plus reference TRBV11-2 and TRBJ2-7, the full variable domain is EAGVAQSPRYKIIEKRQSVAFWCNPISGHATLYWYQQILGQGPKLLIQFQNNGVVDDSQLPKDRFSAERLKGVDSTLKIQPAKLEDSAVYLCASRHPGTSSYEQYFGPGTRLTVT.

The chain links TRBV2 to TRBJ2-3; 9 nucleotides line up with TRBD2. Germline CDR1 reads SNHLY; CDR2 reads FYNNEI. J gave up 0 bases and V 6 bases, and 7 bases lay outside the gene matches. The CDR3 contains 16 residues. CDR3 amino acids: CASSSGGLSSTDTQYF. DNA for the CDR3: TGTGCCAGCAGCAGCGGGGGGCTCTCTAGCACAGATACGCAGTATTTT.

The V call is TRBV27, the J call TRBJ1-1; D uncertain. Germline loops: CDR1 MNHEY, CDR2 SMNVEV (reference sequence). The V and J ends lost 6 bases and 1 base respectively, with 12 bases between them. The CDR3 loop spans 14 amino acids. For the CDR3, the DNA is TGTGCCAGCAGCGCCAGGTACGGGAACACTGAAGCTTTCTTT. Translating gives CASSARYGNTEAFF.

CDR3 bases: TGTGCCAGTATGAGGGCGGCAGCTGCTTCCTATGGCTACACCTTC. Translating gives CASMRAAAASYGYTF. The chain joins TRBV19 to TRBJ1-2; the D is unclear. The germline gives CDR1 LNHDA, CDR2 SQIVND (reference sequence). V was shortened by 7 bases and J by 4 bases, with 19 bases between the two germline ends. This CDR3 contains 15 residues.

This chain links TRBV14 with TRBJ2-1; TRBD2 agrees at 9 bases. The germline V gene has CDR1 SGHDN and CDR2 FVKESK. CDR3 size: 18 residues. J lost 7 bases, V lost 0 bases, and 13 bases had no gene match. The CDR3, as DNA: TGTGCCAGCAGCCAAGAGGGGCGGCTAGCGGGGATACTAAATGAGCAGTTCTTC. Residues: CASSQEGRLAGILNEQFF.

The gene calls are TRBV5-4 and TRBJ1-1; D is unclear. The CDR3 loop spans 14 amino acids. Germline V gives CDR1 SGHNT, CDR2 YYREEE (reference sequence). Trimming removed 0 bases at V and 6 bases at J, with 12 bases between. CDR3 nucleotide sequence: TGTGCCAGCAGCTTGGCCGGCCCGGGCGCTGAAGCTTTCTTT. Its protein product is CASSLAGPGAEAFF. Combining the CDR3 with reference TRBV5-4 and TRBJ1-1 gives the whole variable domain ETGVTQSPTHLIKTRGQQVTLRCSSQSGHNTVSWYQQALGQGPQFIFQYYREEENGRGNFPPRFSGLQFPNYSSELNVNALELDDSALYLCASSLAGPGAEAFFGQGTRLTVV.

The chain uses TRBV5-6 and TRBJ1-1; maybe TRBD1 (6 bases). This CDR3 has 14 residues. CDR1 and CDR2 from the germline V gene are SGHDT and YYEEEE. V was pared by 4 bases and J by 2 bases, with 12 bases between. The CDR3 spells CASSGGHLNTEAFF. The CDR3 DNA reads as TGTGCCAGCAGCGGGGGACACCTAAACACTGAAGCTTTCTTT.

The chain carries TRBV15 and TRBJ2-7, with 11 bases aligning to TRBD1. The germline V gene encodes CDR1 LNHNV and CDR2 YYDKDF (reference sequence). Trimming removed 8 bases from V and 3 bases from J; junction bases left unmatched: 3. There are 13 residues in the CDR3. CDR3 bases: TGTGCCACCCGGACAGGGGGCGGCTACGAGCAGTACTTC. Protein product: CATRTGGGYEQYF.

This chain connects TRBV5-6 to TRBJ1-4, with D hard to call. The CDR3 sequence is 17 residues long. Trimming left V 4 bases short and J 0 bases short, with 16 bases between. In germline, CDR1 is SGHDT, CDR2 YYEEEE. CDR3 residues: CASSRRGGRATNEKLFF. DNA of the CDR3: TGTGCCAGCAGCCGCCGGGGAGGGCGTGCAACTAATGAAAAACTGTTTTTT.

The V and J genes are TRBV6-5 and TRBJ2-1; 8 bases fit TRBD1. The CDR3 is 14 residues long. V lost 5 bases, J lost 9 bases, and 9 bases stayed unmatched. In germline, CDR1 is MNHEY, CDR2 SVGAGI. In DNA form, the CDR3 reads TGTGCCAGCAGTCCCAGGGGGCTAGAAAGTGAGCAGTTCTTC. It translates to CASSPRGLESEQFF.

J is TRBJ2-2 and V is TRBV5-1; a possible D gene is TRBD2 (5 bases). Between the trimmed V and J ends, which lost 1 base and 4 bases, there was a span of 8 bases. Germline loops: CDR1 SGHRS, CDR2 YFSETQ. The CDR3 runs to 14 residues. The chain's CDR3 is CASSLPGSTGELFF. CDR3 coding DNA: TGCGCCAGCAGCTTGCCGGGGTCCACCGGGGAGCTGTTTTTT.

The chain recombines TRBV19 with TRBJ2-3, with 8 positions matching TRBD1. The V segment lost 3 bases and the J segment 0 bases; nucleotides outside the gene matches: 5. CDR3 length equals 16 residues. Germline-derived CDR1 and CDR2 are LNHDA and SQIVND (reference sequence). CDR3 nucleotide sequence: TGTGCCAGTAGTATGAAGGGGGACAGGAGCACAGATACGCAGTATTTT. This gives the protein CASSMKGDRSTDTQYF.

The genes are TRBV28 and TRBJ2-7, with 8 bases lining up with TRBD1. The CDR3 consists of 15 residues. The germline gives CDR1 MDHEN, CDR2 SYDVKM. V trimming: 5 bases; J trimming: 7 bases; junction bases outside the gene matches: 13. The CDR3 loop reads CASSTPPGGAGEQYF. The CDR3 DNA is TGTGCCAGCAGTACCCCGCCAGGGGGCGCGGGGGAGCAGTACTTC.

This clone appeared once. The rearrangement joins TRBV5-1 to TRBJ2-7; D may be TRBD1 (6 bases). Between the trimmed V and J ends, which lost 0 bases and 6 bases, there was a span of 7 bases. This CDR3 contains 12 residues. CDR1 SGHRS and CDR2 YFSETQ come from the germline V gene. Here the CDR3 reads CASSLGGGEQYF. The CDR3 region has the DNA TGCGCCAGCAGCTTGGGAGGGGGCGAGCAGTACTTC. The full variable domain, completed using reference TRBV5-1 and TRBJ2-7, is KAGVTQTPRYLIKTRGQQVTLSCSPISGHRSVSWYQQTPGQGLQFLFEYFSETQRNKGNFPGRFSGRQFSNSRSEMNVSTLELGDSALYLCASSLGGGEQYFGPGTRLTVT.

The table lists this clone with a count of one. This chain links TRBV2 with TRBJ2-1; D is possibly TRBD1 or TRBD2 (8 bases each). Germline V CDR1 and CDR2: SNHLY, FYNNEI. Trimming left V 4 bases short and J 7 bases short, with 20 bases between. The CDR3 is 16 amino acids. For the CDR3, the DNA is TGTGCCAGCAGTGGGAGCTTCGGGGGGGACAGGAATGAGCAGTTCTTC. Translated: CASSGSFGGDRNEQFF.

The chain links TRBV10-3 to TRBJ2-1, with D perhaps matching TRBD1 (5 bases). Germline V lookup: CDR1 ENHRY, CDR2 SYGVKD. V lost 8 bases and J 2 bases, leaving 10 bases between the germline ends. The CDR3 is 13 amino acids. The CDR3 protein is CAIWGGPYNEQFF. The CDR3 nucleotides are TGTGCCATCTGGGGCGGCCCCTACAATGAGCAGTTCTTC.